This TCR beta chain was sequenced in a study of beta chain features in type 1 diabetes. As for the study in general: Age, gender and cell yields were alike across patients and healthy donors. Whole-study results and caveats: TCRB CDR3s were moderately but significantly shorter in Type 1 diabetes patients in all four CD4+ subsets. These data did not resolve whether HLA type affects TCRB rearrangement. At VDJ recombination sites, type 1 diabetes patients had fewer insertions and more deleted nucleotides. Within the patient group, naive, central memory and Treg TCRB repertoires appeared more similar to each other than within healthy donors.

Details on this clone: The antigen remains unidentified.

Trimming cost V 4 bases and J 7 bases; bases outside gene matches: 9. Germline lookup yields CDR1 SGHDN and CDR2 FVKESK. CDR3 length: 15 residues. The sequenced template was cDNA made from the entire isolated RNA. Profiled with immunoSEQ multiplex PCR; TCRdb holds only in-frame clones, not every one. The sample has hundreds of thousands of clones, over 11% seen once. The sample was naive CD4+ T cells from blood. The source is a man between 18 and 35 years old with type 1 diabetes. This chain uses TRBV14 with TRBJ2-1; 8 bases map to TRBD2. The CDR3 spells CASSLRSGAGNEQFF. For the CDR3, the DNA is TGTGCCAGCAGCCTTCGTAGCGGGGCGGGGAATGAGCAGTTCTTC.